One and the same sample provided the 11 T cell receptor beta chains below, sequenced in a study of radiotherapy plus CTLA-4 blockade in lung cancer. TCRdb's table, derived via immunoSEQ multiplex PCR, lists solely in-frame clones and lacks some. The sample consists of 45,000 or so clones, about 88% of them appearing once. Here the sequenced sample was peripheral blood, taken from a patient treated with radiotherapy plus ipilimumab. Receptors were obtained from a human donor with non-small cell lung cancer whose response to radiotherapy plus ipilimumab could not be evaluated.

The V and J genes are TRBV10-3 and TRBJ1-1, with D unresolved. The germline CDR1 and CDR2 sequences are ENHRY and SYGVKD. The CDR3 runs to 15 residues. The ends were cut back, 6 bases at V and 0 bases at J, with 14 bases in the middle. CDR3 amino acids: CAIRGGEALNTEAFF. The CDR3 DNA reads as TGTGCCATCAGAGGAGGAGAGGCCTTGAACACTGAAGCTTTCTTT.

This chain uses TRBV30 with TRBJ2-7; D is ambiguous. Germline CDR1 reads GTSNPN; CDR2 reads SVGIG (reference sequence). Trimming took off 1 base at V and 5 bases at J, with 6 bases between the two ends. CDR3 length: 11 residues. DNA of the CDR3: TGTGCCTGGAGTGCGGTTCACGAGCAGTACTTC. Translating it yields CAWSAVHEQYF.

J is TRBJ2-5 and V is TRBV2; D uncertain. This CDR3 has 12 residues. Germline V CDR1 and CDR2: SNHLY, FYNNEI. Between the trimmed V and J ends, which lost 6 bases and 1 base, there was a span of 6 bases. The CDR3, as DNA: TGTGCCAGCAGACAGCTCCAAGAGACCCAGTACTTC. Protein sequence: CASRQLQETQYF.

The chain combines TRBV4-3 with TRBJ1-1; 8 bases agree with TRBD1. The CDR3 has 17 residues. The germline gives CDR1 LGHNA, CDR2 YSLEER. Unmatched junction bases numbered 13, after V lost 1 base and J lost 6 bases. The CDR3 sequence is CASSQGPGTGGYAEAFF. CDR3 in DNA: TGCGCCAGCAGCCAAGGGCCCGGGACAGGCGGCTATGCTGAAGCTTTCTTT.

V is TRBV7-9 and J is TRBJ1-2, with 7 bases matching TRBD1. This CDR3 contains 14 residues. CDR1 is SEHNR and CDR2 is FQNEAQ in the germline V gene (reference sequence). V lost 1 base and J lost 12; bases outside the gene matches: 11. For the CDR3, the DNA is TGTGCCAGCAGCTTAGTGTTACAGGGGAGCTACCACACCTTC. It specifies CASSLVLQGSYHTF.

This chain joins TRBV7-8 and TRBJ1-2; TRBD1 is a possible D gene (5 bases). The germline V gene has CDR1 SGHVS and CDR2 FQNEAQ. V shed 2 bases and J shed 6 bases, with 10 bases lying between them. The CDR3 covers 13 residues. The CDR3 DNA reads TGTGCCAGCAGCTTATCCAGGGAGGATGGCTACACCTTC. Amino acid sequence: CASSLSREDGYTF. Combining the CDR3 with reference TRBV7-8 and TRBJ1-2 gives the whole variable domain GAGVSQSPRYKVAKRGQDVALRCDPISGHVSLFWYQQALGQGPEFLTYFQNEAQLDKSGLPSDRFFAERPEGSVSTLKIQRTQQEDSAVYLCASSLSREDGYTFGSGTRLTVV.

This rearrangement joins TRBV4-3 to TRBJ2-3, with TRBD2 matching over 11 bases. The V gene's germline CDR1 is LGHNA and CDR2 YSLEER. The CDR3 spans 15 residues. V shed 8 bases and J 4 bases; nucleotides not matched to a gene: 8. The CDR3 DNA follows: TGCGCCAGCCGCCGGGATAGCGGGGGGGCAGATACGCAGTATTTT. Translated, it gives CASRRDSGGADTQYF.

The chain employs TRBV7-2 and TRBJ2-1; tentative D call: TRBD2 (6 bases). Germline V lookup: CDR1 SGHTA, CDR2 FQGNSA. There are 16 residues in the CDR3. V lost 3 bases, J lost 4 bases, and 16 bases lay in between. CDR3 DNA sequence: TGTGCCAGCAGCTTCGATTCCGGGACTCCTTACAATGAGCAGTTCTTC. Residues: CASSFDSGTPYNEQFF.

In this sample, this clone turned up a few times. The chain employs TRBV4-3 and TRBJ2-1; tentative D call: TRBD2 (6 bases). Germline lookup yields CDR1 LGHNA and CDR2 YSLEER. V gave up 4 bases and J gave up 3 bases, with 19 bases separating them. This CDR3 region has 17 residues. The CDR3 DNA reads TGCGCCAGCAGCCTTTCGTGGCTCGGGGGAAACTACAATGAGCAGTTCTTC. It yields the protein CASSLSWLGGNYNEQFF.

The chain has TRBV6-1 and TRBJ1-1, with a weak D call TRBD1 (5 bases). The CDR3 loop spans 14 amino acids. V was shortened by 5 bases and J by 2 bases, with 12 bases between the two germline ends. Per the germline V gene, CDR1 is MNHNS and CDR2 is SASEGT. For the CDR3, the DNA is TGTGCCAGCAGTCGCGACAGAGTTAACACTGAAGCTTTCTTT. Its translation: CASSRDRVNTEAFF.

The table lists this clone with a count of one. This sequence joins TRBV19 and TRBJ2-2; 9 nucleotides line up with TRBD1. CDR1 is LNHDA and CDR2 is SQIVND in the germline V gene (reference sequence). The J segment lost 8 bases and the V segment lost 3 bases, leaving 4 bases of the junction unmatched. The length of the CDR3 is 14 residues. CDR3 nucleotide sequence: TGTGCCAGTAGTATTAGGACAGGGGCGGGGGAGCTGTTTTTT. Translation gives CASSIRTGAGELFF.